These 5 T cell receptor beta chains were sequenced from one sample in a study of molecular identifiers for immune sequencing clone quantification. MiXCR, run by TCRdb on the PCR reads, gives a single entry per CDR3 protein. Of about 510,000 distinct CDR3 sequences detected, roughly 24% appear once; the ten largest clones hold approximately 0.8%. Sequenced: naive CD8+ T cells from blood, with Jurkat cell RNA spiked in. Subset here: FACS-sorted CD8+CD4-CCR7+CD45RA+ naive T cells. These receptors were obtained from a human donor in good health. Some libraries in this study had Jurkat cell RNA spiked in.

This clonotype was seen at least ten times. The rearrangement joins TRBV3-1 to TRBJ2-7; possible D gene TRBD2, 6 bases. V lost 5 bases, J lost 3 bases, and 17 bases lay in between. The CDR3 sequence is 15 residues long. Germline-derived CDR1 and CDR2 are LGHDT and YNNKEL (reference sequence). CDR3 coding DNA: TGTGCCAGCAGCAGGGGACCCGGAGCGGGCTACGAGCAGTACTTC. It is translated as CASSRGPGAGYEQYF.

This clonotype appeared many times. This chain connects TRBV5-1 to TRBJ2-1; 10 bases match TRBD2. With 0 bases clipped from V and 7 bases from J, the junction kept 7 bases outside the gene matches. This CDR3 is 16 amino acids long. Per the germline V gene, CDR1 is SGHRS and CDR2 is YFSETQ. The CDR3 sequence: CASSLARTSGTNEQFF. The CDR3, as DNA: TGCGCCAGCAGCTTGGCCCGGACTAGCGGTACGAATGAGCAGTTCTTC.

This sequence joins TRBV5-6 and TRBJ2-2; 7 positions agree with TRBD1. V lost 4 bases, J lost 7 bases, and 4 bases stayed unmatched. The germline V gene encodes CDR1 SGHDT and CDR2 YYEEEE. The CDR3 contains 13 residues. The CDR3 is CASSGTVGGELFF. The CDR3 DNA sequence: TGTGCCAGCAGCGGGACAGTGGGCGGGGAGCTGTTTTTT.

This clonotype came up a few times. This rearrangement joins TRBV12-3 or TRBV12-4 to TRBJ2-2, with TRBD1 matching 9 bases. The trim removed 7 bases at V and 1 base at J, leaving 7 bases unmatched. The CDR3 length is 16 residues. CDR3 sequence reads: CASTASGQGNTGELFF. The DNA for the CDR3 is TGTGCCAGCACCGCATCGGGACAGGGGAACACCGGGGAGCTGTTTTTT.

As concerns this clonotype: At one boundary the junction diverges from the germline segment, which might be a read error. This sequence joins TRBV25-1 and TRBJ1-5; D is possibly TRBD1 (5 bases). Germline loops: CDR1 MGHDK, CDR2 SYGVNS. The length of the CDR3 is 13 residues. The CDR3 reads CATGTSSNRPQHF. The CDR3 DNA reads TGTGCCACCGGGACCTCTAGCAATCGGCCCCAGCATTTT.